This section outlines one TCR beta chain sequence together with its context. CDR1 KGHSH and CDR2 LQKENI come from the germline V gene. The CDR3 extends over 14 amino acids. V was pared by 6 bases and J by 1 base, with 3 bases of the junction left unmatched. The data stem from a study of blood T cell repertoires in COVID-19. Study details: Nucleic acid was either cDNA or gDNA, and it came from T cells, B-cell-depleted T cells, or PBMCs.

The table came from immunoSEQ multiplex PCR; TCRdb's copy has only in-frame clones and leaves some out. The profile shows about 280,000 clones, approximately 84% of them singletons. The receptor was isolated from a young woman who had recovered from COVID-19. V is TRBV18 and J is TRBJ2-5; 9 bases match TRBD2. Sequences were obtained from peripheral blood. CDR3 region: CASSPTSGQETQYF. CDR3 in DNA: TGTGCCAGCTCGCCGACTAGCGGCCAAGAGACCCAGTACTTC.